The 8 T cell receptor beta chains in this list originate from one sample, sequenced in a study of immune reconstitution after stem cell transplant in scleroderma listed by TCRdb under 2017. Library construction relied on RT-PCR. Sequencing used an Illumina MiSeq. TCRdb handled the public reads itself, with Q25 trimming in fastp and clone calling in MiXCR, and kept productive beta chains. A single entry per CDR3 protein holds the most common genes and DNA from its merged rows. The sample table lists 1,500 to 2,000 distinct CDR3 sequences, approximately 3.5% of them with a count of one. Over 12% of the sample is in the top ten clones. Collection of the sample occurred before or after autologous hematopoietic stem cell transplantation (not recorded which). The receptor source for this set is a male donor with systemic sclerosis.

This clonotype is classed as medium-sized. CDR3 amino acids: CASSPLGRTNYGYTF. The DNA for the CDR3 is TGCGCCAGCAGCCCCCTTGGGCGGACAAACTATGGCTACACCTTC. The rearrangement joins TRBV4-1 to TRBJ1-2, with D tentatively TRBD1 (5 bases). Germline values: CDR1 MGHRA, CDR2 YSYEKL. The CDR3 is 15 amino acids. V gave up 4 bases and J gave up 2 bases, with 14 bases separating them.

The chain links TRBV19 to TRBJ2-3; D call uncertain. Trimming pared 4 bases from V and 0 bases from J, leaving 2 bases between. Germline CDR1 reads LNHDA; CDR2 reads SQIVND (reference sequence). The length of the CDR3 is 12 residues. CDR3 DNA: TGTGCCAGTAGTACCAGCACAGATACGCAGTATTTT. It translates to CASSTSTDTQYF.

By proportion, this clonotype is medium-sized. A junction boundary mismatches the germline segment, possibly from a read error. The chain combines TRBV20-1 with TRBJ2-3; D uncertain. Germline V gene sequence: CDR1 DFQATT, CDR2 SNEGSKA (reference sequence). The CDR3 contains 12 residues. DNA for the CDR3: TGCAGCGCTACGAGAGAGGCAGATACGCAGTATTTT. Translating gives CSATREADTQYF.

In its sample, this clonotype is medium-sized. The CDR3 reads CSASPRGMNTEAFF. The CDR3 region has the DNA TGCAGTGCTTCCCCGAGGGGTATGAACACTGAAGCTTTCTTT. This chain joins TRBV20-1 and TRBJ1-1; D is possibly TRBD1 (5 bases). CDR1 is DFQATT and CDR2 is SNEGSKA in the germline V gene (reference sequence). The CDR3 is made up of 14 amino acids. V was clipped by 5 bases and J by 0 bases, with 13 bases between them.

By frequency in the sample, this clonotype is medium-sized. The chain couples TRBV20-1 to TRBJ2-6, with D possibly being TRBD1 (5 bases). The CDR3 loop spans 16 amino acids. Trimming took off 0 bases at V and 6 bases at J, with 15 bases between the two ends. Germline lookup yields CDR1 DFQATT and CDR2 SNEGSKA (reference sequence). For the CDR3, the DNA is TGCAGTGCTAGAGATTATCGGGCAGGGCTGGCCAACGTCCTGACTTTC. Protein product: CSARDYRAGLANVLTF.

This clonotype was recorded many times. The chain uses TRBV7-2 and TRBJ1-1; 7 positions agree with TRBD1. The CDR3 covers 14 residues. Germline lookup yields CDR1 SGHTA and CDR2 FQGNSA. V lost 5 bases and J lost 2; bases outside the gene matches: 5. DNA of the CDR3: TGTGCCAGCAGCAACACAGGGGCTAACACTGAAGCTTTCTTT. It encodes CASSNTGANTEAFF.

This chain links TRBV2 with TRBJ1-2, with TRBD1 identical over 9 bases. The germline V gene encodes CDR1 SNHLY and CDR2 FYNNEI. J was trimmed by 7 bases and V by 1 base; bases with no gene match: 7. The CDR3 spans 15 residues. CDR3 in amino acids: CASSEDRGTGLGYTF. CDR3 nucleotides: TGTGCCAGCAGTGAAGATCGGGGGACAGGGCTTGGCTACACCTTC. Together with reference TRBV2 and TRBJ1-2, the CDR3 gives the full variable domain: EPEVTQTPSHQVTQMGQEVILRCVPISNHLYFYWYRQILGQKVEFLVSFYNNEISEKSEIFDDQFSVERPDGSNFTLKIRSTKLEDSAMYFCASSEDRGTGLGYTFGSGTRLTVV.

This clonotype is judged large. The genes are TRBV27 and TRBJ2-2; no clear D gene. Germline CDR1 MNHEY, CDR2 SMNVEV (reference sequence). V lost 3 bases to trimming and J lost 4 bases, with 9 bases between them. This CDR3 comprises 14 residues. CDR3 amino acids: CASSFLALTGELFF. DNA for the CDR3: TGTGCCAGCAGTTTTCTGGCTCTCACCGGGGAGCTGTTTTTT.